The clone carrying this T cell receptor beta chain was counted at least ten times. Its antigen is currently unknown. This entry belongs to a study of identical twins. Findings of the study overall: Excess twin sharing in beta out-of-frame sequences was weaker. Out-of-frame alpha sequences shared by twins showed excess low generation probability.

All of the donors were Caucasians in good health. A universal primer site was created by template switching, with the cDNA bearing unique molecular identifiers. TCRdb used MiXCR to reprocess the 5' RACE reads, holding one entry per CDR3 protein. Of about 150,000 distinct CDR3 sequences in the sample, approximately 3.5% are singletons; the top ten hold around 8.1%. This CDR3 is 15 amino acids long. Germline-derived CDR1 and CDR2 are SGHRS and YFSETQ. V dropped 6 bases and J dropped 5; count of bases not matched to a gene: 12. The sample taken for sequencing was memory T cells sorted from blood. This receptor was taken from a man younger than 35 in good health. The rearrangement uses TRBV5-1 and TRBJ2-5; 8 nucleotides line up with TRBD1. For the CDR3, the DNA is TGCGCCAGCACCCGAGGGACAGGCGCTACGGAGACCCAGTACTTC. It encodes CASTRGTGATETQYF.